This T cell receptor (beta chain) appears in the sequencing data of a study of cytomegalovirus exposure and HLA in healthy donors. Whole-study findings and limits: Reports credit the classifier with highly specific, highly sensitive diagnosis of cytomegalovirus status. In a later analysis, CMV-associated beta chains were mostly HLA-associated, it appeared.

CDR3 length: 15 amino acids. Germline CDR1 and CDR2: SQVTM and ANQGSEA. V trimming: 4 bases; J trimming: 7 bases; junction bases outside the gene matches: 7. As for the donors, each was a healthy bone marrow donor. This clone appeared a few times. What it binds is not known. The PCR had 60 Vbeta and 13 Jbeta primers. This table comes from immunoSEQ multiplex PCR, and its TCRdb copy is limited to in-frame clones, with some not included. The sample holds 100,000 to 150,000 clones, roughly 72% seen once. Material: PBMCs. The chain links TRBV29-1 to TRBJ2-2; 12 nucleotides agree with TRBD2. This TCR came from a man between 40 and 49 years old in good health and CMV-seropositive. The CDR3 DNA reads TGCAGCGTTGTTCTAGCGGGGGGGCATGGCGGGGAGCTGTTTTTT. Protein: CSVVLAGGHGGELFF.